This T cell receptor (beta chain) was obtained from a study of blood T cells in healthy people across ages. Study outcomes and limitations: Percentage of naive T cells showed a strong correlation with TCR beta diversity.

Primers used in a second PCR of about 7 to 11 cycles were a sample-barcoded 5' primer and a J-beta primer mix. Every molecule of cDNA carried a tag from a template-switch adaptor with 12 random nucleotides. Each sample provided no less than 2.5 million CDR3-containing paired-end reads. TCRdb reanalysed the 5' RACE reads using MiXCR and keeps one entry per CDR3 protein. Among about a million distinct CDR3 sequences listed, around two fifths were seen once. This clonotype showed up just a few times. Its antigen is unknown. CDR1 and CDR2 from the germline V gene are LGHNT and FRNRAP. Unmatched junction bases numbered 9, after V lost 7 bases and J lost 7 bases. The CDR3 is 14 residues long.

Sequenced: blood. The origin of this receptor is a man younger than 30 in good health. V gene TRBV12-5 combines with J gene TRBJ1-4; 7 bases line up with TRBD1. The CDR3 reads CASASGGRGEKLFF. The CDR3 coding sequence is TGTGCTAGTGCCTCAGGGGGAAGGGGTGAAAAACTGTTTTTT.